Shown below are 14 T cell receptor beta chains from a single sample sequenced in a study of CD8 T cells in ankylosing spondylitis. TCRdb processed the 5' RACE reads anew with MiXCR; each CDR3 protein has one entry. Of about 90,000 distinct CDR3 sequences listed, roughly 27% are singletons. Input material: blood, either unsorted or a sorted T cell fraction (not recorded which). Source of these receptors: a male donor with ankylosing spondylitis or in good health (not recorded which).

This rearrangement joins TRBV20-1 to TRBJ1-1; a weak D match, TRBD1 (6 bases). The CDR3 runs 12 residues. Germline V gene data show CDR1 as DFQATT and CDR2 as SNEGSKA (reference sequence). V lost 3 bases, J lost 6 bases, and 11 bases lay in between. The chain's CDR3 is CSASRGFAEAFF. The CDR3 DNA reads TGCAGTGCTAGCAGGGGTTTCGCTGAAGCTTTCTTT.

CDR3 residues: CASKWRRGSYNEQFF. As DNA, the CDR3 is TGTGCCAGCAAATGGAGGAGGGGCTCCTACAATGAGCAGTTCTTC. The chain joins TRBV27 to TRBJ2-1; TRBD2 might be the D (6 bases). Germline V gene sequence: CDR1 MNHEY, CDR2 SMNVEV (reference sequence). The CDR3 is 15 amino acids. V was shortened by 7 bases and J by 0 bases, with 13 bases between the two germline ends.

There are a few counts of this clonotype. This chain uses TRBV5-8 with TRBJ1-2, with D possibly being TRBD1 (5 bases). Germline-derived CDR1 and CDR2 are SGHTS and YDEGEE. CDR3 length: 13 residues. Trimming left V 2 bases short and J 9 bases short, with 14 bases between. CDR3 sequence (DNA): TGTGCCAGCAGCTTCGGGACCCAATATAGCTACACCTTC. This translates into CASSFGTQYSYTF.

This clonotype came up a few times. The chain couples TRBV5-1 to TRBJ2-7; 10 bases agree with TRBD2. The CDR3 sequence is 14 residues long. Germline V gene lookup returns CDR1 SGHRS and CDR2 YFSETQ. The V segment lost 3 bases and the J segment 10 bases; nucleotides outside the gene matches: 10. The DNA for the CDR3 is TGCGCCAGCAGCTCGCGGACTAGCGGAATCCTACAGTACTTC. Translated: CASSSRTSGILQYF.

This clonotype was counted between two and nine times. The CDR3 reads CASSYEGPGTVTGSKAFF. The CDR3 DNA follows: TGTGCCAGCAGTTACGAGGGCCCGGGCACAGTAACGGGGTCCAAAGCTTTCTTT. The rearrangement joins TRBV6-5 to TRBJ1-1; no clear D gene. Germline CDR1 and CDR2: MNHEY and SVGAGI. Trimming removed 2 bases from V and 9 bases from J, with 28 bases in between. The CDR3 extends over 18 amino acids.

In this sample, this clonotype turned up many times. The chain is built from TRBV5-1 and TRBJ2-7; the match to TRBD2 covers 15 bases. The CDR3 covers 16 residues. Germline V gene sequence: CDR1 SGHRS, CDR2 YFSETQ. V lost 3 bases to trimming and J lost 6 bases; unmatched junction nucleotides: 7. This CDR3 reads CASSYRTSGRASEQYF. Here the CDR3 DNA reads TGCGCCAGCAGCTATCGGACTAGCGGGAGGGCCTCCGAGCAGTACTTC.

This clonotype was found a few times. The chain uses TRBV7-2 and TRBJ1-1, with 8 nucleotides matching TRBD1. The V gene's germline CDR1 is SGHTA and CDR2 FQGNSA. The CDR3 is 14 residues long. Unmatched junction bases numbered 2, after V lost 2 bases and J lost 3 bases. CDR3 nucleotide sequence: TGTGCCAGCAGCTTACAGGGGGCGCACACTGAAGCTTTCTTT. It yields the protein CASSLQGAHTEAFF.

The V call is TRBV3-1, the J call TRBJ1-6; D is perhaps TRBD1 (5 bases). The germline V gene encodes CDR1 LGHDT and CDR2 YNNKEL (reference sequence). The CDR3 spans 13 residues. V lost 4 bases and J lost 11, with 12 bases in between. CDR3 region: CASSPDSSAPLHF. For the CDR3, the DNA is TGTGCCAGCAGCCCCGACAGTTCCGCACCCCTCCACTTT.

The CDR3 reads CASSPYLAGELFF. In nucleotides, the CDR3 is TGTGCCAGCAGCCCATACCTGGCCGGGGAGCTGTTTTTT. The chain recombines TRBV7-2 with TRBJ2-2; D is undetermined. This CDR3 has 13 residues. Per germline, CDR1 SGHTA and CDR2 FQGNSA. Trimming took 5 bases from V and 6 from J, leaving 10 bases between them. The variable domain in full, completed from reference TRBV7-2 and TRBJ2-2, reads GAGVSQSPSNKVTEKGKDVELRCDPISGHTALYWYRQSLGQGLEFLIYFQGNSAPDKSGLPSDRFSAERTGGSVSTLTIQRTQQEDSAVYLCASSPYLAGELFFGEGSRLTVL.

This rearrangement joins TRBV6-1 to TRBJ1-5; D might be TRBD1 (5 bases). The CDR3 runs to 15 residues. Per germline, CDR1 MNHNS and CDR2 SASEGT. Trimming pared 6 bases from V and 6 bases from J, leaving 18 bases between. Written as DNA, the CDR3 is TGTGCCAGCAGGGCCGGTGCGGGGGTGGTTCAGCCCCAGCATTTT. As protein: CASRAGAGVVQPQHF.

Ten or more counts support this clonotype. V gene TRBV12-3 or TRBV12-4 combines with J gene TRBJ2-7; D gene ambiguous. V was cut by 2 bases and J by 5 bases, with 4 bases left in between. This CDR3 comprises 11 residues. The CDR3 is CASSLSDEQYF. CDR3 DNA sequence: TGTGCCAGCAGTTTATCGGACGAGCAGTACTTC.

A few counts support this clonotype. The rearrangement links TRBV20-1 to TRBJ1-5; D gene unclear. The CDR3 is 15 residues long. The ends were cut back, 3 bases at V and 0 bases at J, with 12 bases in the middle. CDR1 is DFQATT, CDR2 SNEGSKA, per germline (reference sequence). The CDR3 sequence is CSARTELYSNQPQHF. DNA of the CDR3: TGCAGTGCTAGGACGGAACTTTATAGCAATCAGCCCCAGCATTTT.

This clonotype showed up just a few times. This chain links TRBV7-2 with TRBJ2-2; possible D gene TRBD1, 5 bases. Germline CDR1 and CDR2: SGHTA and FQGNSA. Deletions cut 1 base from V and 5 bases from J, with 14 bases between. The length of the CDR3 is 16 residues. The CDR3 spells CASSLVWAGKTGELFF. In DNA, the CDR3 is TGTGCCAGCAGCTTAGTTTGGGCAGGGAAGACCGGGGAGCTGTTTTTT.

There are a few counts of this clonotype. This chain joins TRBV4-2 and TRBJ1-2, with D maybe TRBD1 (5 bases). CDR1 is LGHNA, CDR2 YNFKEQ, per germline. Between the trimmed V and J ends, which lost 1 base and 3 bases, there was a span of 12 bases. There are 15 residues in the CDR3. CDR3 bases: TGTGCCAGCAGCCAAGTCCGAGGGACGGACTATGGCTACACCTTC. Amino acid sequence: CASSQVRGTDYGYTF.